This T cell receptor (beta chain) was observed in a study of control samples from healthy donors and cancer patients. Germline V gene sequence: CDR1 SGDLS, CDR2 YYNGEE. V trimming: 0 bases; J trimming: 0 bases; junction bases outside the gene matches: 5. The CDR3 covers 17 residues. A single count supports this clone. The assay was immunoSEQ multiplex PCR, and TCRdb's table has in-frame clones only and misses some. Altogether some 120,000 clones are present, approximately 90% being singletons, with the ten largest covering roughly 9.4%. The chain carries TRBV9 and TRBJ1-3, with 8 bases fitting TRBD1. The sequenced material came from blood. This sequence was found in a man aged 18 to 30 in good health. The CDR3 DNA reads as TGTGCCAGCAGCGTAGGAACAGGGGGAACCTCTGGAAACACCATATATTTT. It translates to CASSVGTGGTSGNTIYF.